These T cell receptor beta chains were read from a single sample in a study of naive and memory T cell subsets. TCRdb recomputed calls from the UMI-ligation and nested PCR reads with MiXCR, one row per CDR3 protein. The sample records 25,000 to 30,000 distinct CDR3 sequences, about 10% being singletons. Sequencing was done on a sample of effector memory CD4+ T cells from blood. The receptors derive from a human donor in good health. Each CDR3 is given with its conserved first and last residue. The order of the fields is clone size, V gene, CDR3 length, J gene, CDR3 protein. Rows give clone size only sometimes, using once, few, many, or a class for an expanded clone.

>.|TRBV6-1|14|TRBJ2-1
CAIRPAGVYNEQFF
>many|TRBV9|17|TRBJ2-1
CASNQGLAGPSYNEQFF
>many|TRBV18|17|TRBJ2-3
CASSREASGSKADTQYF
>medium-sized|TRBV29-1|12|TRBJ1-2
CSGAAGGRGYTF
>.|TRBV28|14|TRBJ1-5
CASSSSVSNQPQHF
>.|TRBV6-6|18|TRBJ2-7
CASRPWTSGMGRVDEQYF
>few|TRBV20-1|18|TRBJ2-2
CSAIDLAGGPKRAGELFF
>few|TRBV7-2|13|TRBJ1-2
CASSLAQGESYTF
>many|TRBV29-1|12|TRBJ1-2
CSVEVRRGGYTF
>medium-sized|TRBV20-1|13|TRBJ2-1
CSASGFRLNEQFF
>.|TRBV12-3/TRBV12-4|11|TRBJ1-1
CASSSGFEAFF
>many|TRBV7-8|15|TRBJ2-1
CASSLGQGAYNEQFF
>few|TRBV3-1|16|TRBJ2-7
CASSRGIRQGSYEQYF
>few|TRBV6-2/TRBV6-3|17|TRBJ1-5
CASSYSSRSVRNQPQHF
>few|TRBV12-3/TRBV12-4|15|TRBJ1-2
CASSHARRPDRGYTF
>.|TRBV5-6|15|TRBJ1-1
CASSLAGRGPTEAFF
>few|TRBV24-1|14|TRBJ1-1
CATSDLGRGTEAFF
>few|TRBV12-3/TRBV12-4|14|TRBJ2-3
CASSVGGGTDTQYF
>many|TRBV11-2|15|TRBJ2-1
CASSLVRGAYNEQFF
>many|TRBV14|16|TRBJ2-1
CASSQERLAVYNEQFF
>.|TRBV4-1|14|TRBJ1-2
CASSHKDRAGGYTF
>few|TRBV4-2|15|TRBJ2-3
CASSQLAGTTDTQYF
>few|TRBV7-9|11|TRBJ2-2
CASREAGELFF
>few|TRBV20-1|15|TRBJ2-6
CSAPRTGAGANVLTF
>medium-sized|TRBV6-2/TRBV6-3|14|TRBJ2-5
CASSPHGTGETQYF
>medium-sized|TRBV3-1|13|TRBJ1-5
CASSYEGARPQHF
>few|TRBV3-1|14|TRBJ2-7
CASSQLGQFGEQYF
>.|TRBV6-5|14|TRBJ2-2
CASRLAGFTGELFF
>few|TRBV2|13|TRBJ2-1
CASRTGGQEGQFF
>few|TRBV18|15|TRBJ2-5
CASSPGTGDQETQYF
>few|TRBV15|15|TRBJ2-3
CATSITGKHTDTQYF
>few|TRBV24-1|12|TRBJ2-1
CAAGTRVDEQFF
>.|TRBV30|12|TRBJ1-5
CAWSKGHQPQHF
>large|TRBV29-1|14|TRBJ1-1
CSVDQGWLNTEAFF
>.|TRBV28|13|TRBJ1-6
CASSFTLGSPLHF
>few|TRBV11-2|15|TRBJ2-7
CASSLDRRISYEQYF
>few|TRBV12-3/TRBV12-4|14|TRBJ2-1
CASSSYEESGGLFF
>many|TRBV15|15|TRBJ2-3
CAPKPGLTITDTQYF
>many|TRBV4-2|15|TRBJ2-5
CASSQEQTPRETQYF
>many|TRBV28|14|TRBJ1-5
CASRKAFSNQPQHF
>few|TRBV6-5|12|TRBJ2-3
CASTDSTDTQYF
>many|TRBV7-2|14|TRBJ1-5
CASSFRGPNQPQHF
>few|TRBV5-1|12|TRBJ2-1
CASSRDGGEQFF
>.|TRBV6-4|13|TRBJ1-2
CASSDGPNYGYTF
>many|TRBV29-1|13|TRBJ1-4
CSVEVLGAGKLFF
>few|TRBV14|14|TRBJ2-5
CASSQDSQGRTQYF
>.|TRBV19|13|TRBJ1-1
CASIGKGPTEAFF
>many|TRBV5-1|15|TRBJ1-2
CASRTGTGINRGYTF
>.|TRBV7-2|15|TRBJ1-6
CASSPRGLQNSPLHF
>.|TRBV20-1|15|TRBJ2-1
CSASPTSGRVGEQFF